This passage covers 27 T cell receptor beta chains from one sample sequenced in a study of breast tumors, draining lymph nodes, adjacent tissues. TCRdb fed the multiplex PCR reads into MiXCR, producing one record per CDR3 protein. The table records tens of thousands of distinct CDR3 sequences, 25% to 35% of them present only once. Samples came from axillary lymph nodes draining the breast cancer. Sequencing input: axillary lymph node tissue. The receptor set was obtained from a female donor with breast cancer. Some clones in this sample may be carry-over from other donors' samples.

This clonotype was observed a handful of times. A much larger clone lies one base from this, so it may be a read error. The CDR3 DNA sequence: TGTGCCAGCAGCTTGCGTATCTCCAATGAGCAGTTCTTC. It encodes CASSLRISNEQFF. The V gene is TRBV5-5, the J gene TRBJ2-1, with D uncertain. The germline V gene has CDR1 SGHKS and CDR2 YYEKEE (reference sequence). CDR3 length: 13 residues. V was clipped by 1 base and J by 6 bases, with 8 bases between them.

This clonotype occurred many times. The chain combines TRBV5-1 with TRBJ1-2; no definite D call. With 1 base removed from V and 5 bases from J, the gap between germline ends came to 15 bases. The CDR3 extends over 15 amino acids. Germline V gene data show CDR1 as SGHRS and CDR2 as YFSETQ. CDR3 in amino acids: CASSLRTSSGYGYTF. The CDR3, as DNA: TGCGCCAGCAGCTTGAGAACCAGTTCGGGTTATGGCTACACCTTC.

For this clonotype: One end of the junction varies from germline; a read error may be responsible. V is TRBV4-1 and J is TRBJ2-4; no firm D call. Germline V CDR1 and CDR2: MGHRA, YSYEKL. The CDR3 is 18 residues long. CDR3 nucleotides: TGCGTCAGCAGCCAAGTCGTTACTGACCTGCTAGCCAAAAACATTCAGTACTTC. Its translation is CVSSQVVTDLLAKNIQYF.

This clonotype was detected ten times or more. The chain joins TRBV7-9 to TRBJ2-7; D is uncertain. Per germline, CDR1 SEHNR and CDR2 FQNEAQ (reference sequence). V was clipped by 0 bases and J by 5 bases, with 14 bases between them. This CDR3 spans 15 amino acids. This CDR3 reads CASSLAGSTGNEQYF. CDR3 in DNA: TGTGCCAGCAGCTTAGCGGGGTCGACCGGCAACGAGCAGTACTTC.

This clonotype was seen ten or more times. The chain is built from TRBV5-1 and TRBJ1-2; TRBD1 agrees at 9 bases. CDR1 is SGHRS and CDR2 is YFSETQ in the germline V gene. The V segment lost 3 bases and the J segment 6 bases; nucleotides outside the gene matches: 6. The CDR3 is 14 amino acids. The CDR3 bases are TGCGCCAGCAGCTCCGACAGGGGGGGAAATGGCTACACCTTC. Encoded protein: CASSSDRGGNGYTF.

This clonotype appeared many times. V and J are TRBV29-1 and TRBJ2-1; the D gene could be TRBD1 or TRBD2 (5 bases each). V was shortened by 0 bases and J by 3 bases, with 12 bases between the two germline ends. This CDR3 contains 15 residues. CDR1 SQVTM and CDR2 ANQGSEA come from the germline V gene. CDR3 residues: CSVEDLGTHYNEQFF. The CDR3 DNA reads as TGCAGCGTTGAAGATCTGGGGACCCACTACAATGAGCAGTTCTTC.

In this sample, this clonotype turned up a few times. CDR3 DNA: TGTGCCAGCAGTTACTTCCTGAACACTGAAGCTTTCTTT. It is translated as CASSYFLNTEAFF. The rearrangement uses TRBV6-6 and TRBJ1-1; the D is unclear. The CDR3 is 13 amino acids. V lost 1 base and J 0 bases, leaving 3 bases between the germline ends. Germline CDR1 is MNHNY and CDR2 is SVGAGI (reference sequence).

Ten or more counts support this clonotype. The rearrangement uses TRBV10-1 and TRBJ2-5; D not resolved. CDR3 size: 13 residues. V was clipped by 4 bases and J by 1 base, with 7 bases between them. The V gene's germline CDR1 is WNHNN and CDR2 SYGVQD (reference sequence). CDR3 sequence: CASSGLGQETQYF. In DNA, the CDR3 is TGCGCCAGCAGTGGTTTAGGCCAAGAGACCCAGTACTTC.

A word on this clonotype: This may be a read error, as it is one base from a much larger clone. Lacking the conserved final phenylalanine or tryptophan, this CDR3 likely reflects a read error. The chain's CDR3 is CASSFGGWIQETQYY. CDR3 sequence (DNA): TGTGCCAGCAGCTTCGGGGGATGGATTCAAGAGACCCAGTACTAC. The gene calls are TRBV5-5 and TRBJ2-5; a weak D match, TRBD2 (6 bases). CDR3 size: 15 residues. The germline V gene has CDR1 SGHKS and CDR2 YYEKEE (reference sequence). With 2 bases removed from V and 2 bases from J, the gap between germline ends came to 13 bases.

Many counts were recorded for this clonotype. This CDR3 is CASSLTRNEQFF. The CDR3 bases are TGTGCCAGCAGCTTGACGCGTAATGAGCAGTTCTTC. V is TRBV7-2 and J is TRBJ2-1; D gene unclear. The V gene lost 3 bases and the J gene lost 7 bases, with 7 bases spanning the gap. CDR1 and CDR2 from the germline V gene are SGHTA and FQGNSA. This CDR3 region has 12 residues.

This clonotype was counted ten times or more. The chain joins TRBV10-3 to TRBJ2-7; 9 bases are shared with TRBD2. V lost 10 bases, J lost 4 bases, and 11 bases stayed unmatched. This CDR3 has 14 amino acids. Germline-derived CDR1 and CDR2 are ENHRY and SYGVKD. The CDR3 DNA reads TGTGCCAGTAGCGGGGGTAGCGGGATGTACGAGCAGTACTTC. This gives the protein CASSGGSGMYEQYF.

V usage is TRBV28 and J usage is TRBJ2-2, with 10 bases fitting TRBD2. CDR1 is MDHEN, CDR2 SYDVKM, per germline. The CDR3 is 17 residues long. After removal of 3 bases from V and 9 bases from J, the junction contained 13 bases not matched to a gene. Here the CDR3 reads CASSLGPSGRKTRELFF. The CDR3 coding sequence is TGTGCCAGCAGTTTGGGTCCTAGCGGGAGAAAGACCAGGGAGCTGTTTTTT.

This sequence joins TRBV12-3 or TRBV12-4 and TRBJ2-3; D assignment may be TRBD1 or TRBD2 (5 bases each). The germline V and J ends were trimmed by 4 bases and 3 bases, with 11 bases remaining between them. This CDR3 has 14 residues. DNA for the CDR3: TGTGCCAGCAGTTCCGGGGCTGAGACAGATACGCAGTATTTT. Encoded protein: CASSSGAETDTQYF.

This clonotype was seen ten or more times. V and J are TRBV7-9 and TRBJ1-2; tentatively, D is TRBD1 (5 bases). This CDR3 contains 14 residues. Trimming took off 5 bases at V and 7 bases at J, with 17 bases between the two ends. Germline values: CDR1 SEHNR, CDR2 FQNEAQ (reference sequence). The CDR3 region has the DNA TGTGCCAGCAGCCATCTCGGGGCTACGATTGGCTACACCTTC. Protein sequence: CASSHLGATIGYTF.

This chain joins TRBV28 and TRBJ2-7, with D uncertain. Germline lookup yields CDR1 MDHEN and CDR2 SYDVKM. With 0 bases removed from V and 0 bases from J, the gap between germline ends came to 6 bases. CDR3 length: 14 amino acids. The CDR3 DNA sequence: TGTGCCAGCAGTTTATGGGTGAGCTCCTACGAGCAGTACTTC. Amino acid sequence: CASSLWVSSYEQYF. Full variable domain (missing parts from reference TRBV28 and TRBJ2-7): DVKVTQSSRYLVKRTGEKVFLECVQDMDHENMFWYRQDPGLGLRLIYFSYDVKMKEKGDIPEGYSVSREKKERFSLILESASTNQTSMYLCASSLWVSSYEQYFGPGTRLTVT.

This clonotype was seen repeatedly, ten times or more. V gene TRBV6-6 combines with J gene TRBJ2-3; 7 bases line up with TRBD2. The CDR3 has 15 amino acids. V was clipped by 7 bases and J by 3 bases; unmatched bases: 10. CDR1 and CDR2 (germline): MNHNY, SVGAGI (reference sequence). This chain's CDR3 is CASKGSGVQTDTQYF. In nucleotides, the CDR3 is TGTGCCAGCAAAGGAAGCGGGGTTCAAACAGATACGCAGTATTTT.

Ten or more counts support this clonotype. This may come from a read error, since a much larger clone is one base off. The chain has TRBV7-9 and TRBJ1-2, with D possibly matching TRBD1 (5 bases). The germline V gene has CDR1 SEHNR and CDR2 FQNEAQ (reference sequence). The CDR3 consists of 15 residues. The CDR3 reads CASSLDWDVSYGYPF. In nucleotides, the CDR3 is TGTGCCAGCAGCTTAGATTGGGACGTGAGCTATGGCTACCCCTTC.

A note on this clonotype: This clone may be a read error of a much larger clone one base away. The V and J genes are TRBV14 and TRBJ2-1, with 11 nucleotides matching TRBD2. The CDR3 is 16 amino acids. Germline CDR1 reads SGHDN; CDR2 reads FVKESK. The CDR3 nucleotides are TGTGCCAGCAGCCGCAGACTAGCGGGGCTTTACAATGAGCGGTTCTTC. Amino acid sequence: CASSRRLAGLYNERFF.

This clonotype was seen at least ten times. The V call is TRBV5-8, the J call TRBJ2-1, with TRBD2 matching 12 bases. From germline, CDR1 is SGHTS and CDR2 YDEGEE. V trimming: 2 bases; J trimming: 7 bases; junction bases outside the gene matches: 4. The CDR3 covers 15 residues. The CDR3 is CASSLPSGRVNEQFF. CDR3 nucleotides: TGTGCCAGCAGCTTACCTAGCGGGAGGGTAAATGAGCAGTTCTTC.

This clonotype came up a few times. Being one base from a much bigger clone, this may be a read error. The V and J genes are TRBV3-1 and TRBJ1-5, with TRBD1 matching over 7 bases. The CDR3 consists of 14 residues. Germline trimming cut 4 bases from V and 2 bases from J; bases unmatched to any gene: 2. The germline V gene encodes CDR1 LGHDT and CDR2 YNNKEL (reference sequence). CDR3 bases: TGTGCCAGCAGCCTCGGGACAGGCAATCAGCCCCAGCATTTT. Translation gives CASSLGTGNQPQHF. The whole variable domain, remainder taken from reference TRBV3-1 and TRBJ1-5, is DTAVSQTPKYLVTQMGNDKSIKCEQNLGHDTMYWYKQDSKKFLKIMFSYNNKELIINETVPNRFSPKSPDKAHLNLHINSLELGDSAVYFCASSLGTGNQPQHFGDGTRLSIL.

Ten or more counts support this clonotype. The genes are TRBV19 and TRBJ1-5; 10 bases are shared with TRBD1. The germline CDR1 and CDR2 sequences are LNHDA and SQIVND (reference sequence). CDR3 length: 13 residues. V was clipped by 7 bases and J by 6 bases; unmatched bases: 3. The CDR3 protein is CASIGQGGQPQHF. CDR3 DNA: TGTGCCAGTATCGGACAGGGGGGTCAGCCCCAGCATTTT.

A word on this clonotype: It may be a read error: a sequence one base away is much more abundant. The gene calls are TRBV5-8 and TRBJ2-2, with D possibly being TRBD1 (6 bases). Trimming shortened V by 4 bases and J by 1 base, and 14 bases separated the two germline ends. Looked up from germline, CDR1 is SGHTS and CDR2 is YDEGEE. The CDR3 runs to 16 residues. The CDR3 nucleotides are TGTGCCAGCAGCGTGGGGGCAGCGGTGAACACCGGGGAGCTGTTTTTT. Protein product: CASSVGAAVNTGELFF.

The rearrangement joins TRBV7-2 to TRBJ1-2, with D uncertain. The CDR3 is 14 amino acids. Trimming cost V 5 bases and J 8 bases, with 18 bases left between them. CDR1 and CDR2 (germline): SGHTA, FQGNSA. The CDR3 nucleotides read TGTGCCAGCAGCCCACTCTGGGCCGCCGAAGGCTACACCTTC. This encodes CASSPLWAAEGYTF.

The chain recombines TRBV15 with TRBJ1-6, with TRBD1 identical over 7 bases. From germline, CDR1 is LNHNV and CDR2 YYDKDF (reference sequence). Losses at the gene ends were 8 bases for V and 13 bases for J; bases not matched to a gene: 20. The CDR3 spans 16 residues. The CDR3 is CATLRGLRDRSSPLHF. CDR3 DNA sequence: TGTGCCACCCTCCGAGGACTCCGGGACAGAAGTTCGCCCCTCCACTTT.

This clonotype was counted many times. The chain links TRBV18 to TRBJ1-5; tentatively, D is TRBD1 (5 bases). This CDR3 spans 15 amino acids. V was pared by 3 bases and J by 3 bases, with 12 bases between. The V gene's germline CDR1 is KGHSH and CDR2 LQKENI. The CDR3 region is CASSPGPQINQPQHF. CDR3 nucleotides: TGTGCCAGCTCACCGGGACCGCAGATCAATCAGCCCCAGCATTTT.

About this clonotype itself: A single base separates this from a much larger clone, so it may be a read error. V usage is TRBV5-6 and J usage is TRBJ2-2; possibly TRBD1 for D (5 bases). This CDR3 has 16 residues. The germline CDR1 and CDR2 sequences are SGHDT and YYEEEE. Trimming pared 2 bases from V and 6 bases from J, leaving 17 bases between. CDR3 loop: CASSFLDTGTAGELFF. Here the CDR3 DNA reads TGTGCCAGCAGCTTCCTGGACACGGGTACCGCCGGGGAGCTGTTTTTT.

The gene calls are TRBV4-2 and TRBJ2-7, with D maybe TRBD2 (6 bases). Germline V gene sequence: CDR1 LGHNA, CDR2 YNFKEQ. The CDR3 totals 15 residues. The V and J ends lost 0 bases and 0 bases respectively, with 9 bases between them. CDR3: CASSQDSAGSYEQYF. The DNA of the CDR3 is TGTGCCAGCAGCCAAGATTCAGCGGGCTCCTACGAGCAGTACTTC.